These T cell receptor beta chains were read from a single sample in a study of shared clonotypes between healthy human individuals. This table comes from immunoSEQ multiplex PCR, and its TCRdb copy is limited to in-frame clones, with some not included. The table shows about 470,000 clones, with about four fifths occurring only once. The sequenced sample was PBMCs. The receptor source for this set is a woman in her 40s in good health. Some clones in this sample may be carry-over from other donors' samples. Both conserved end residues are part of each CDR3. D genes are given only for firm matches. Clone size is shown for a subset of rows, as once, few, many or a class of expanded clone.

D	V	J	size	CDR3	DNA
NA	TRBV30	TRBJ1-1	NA	CAWEPGVNTEAFF	TGTGCCTGGGAGCCGGGGGTGAACACTGAAGCTTTCTTT
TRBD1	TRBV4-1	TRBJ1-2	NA	CASSHSRTGEYGYTF	TGCGCCAGCAGCCACTCTAGGACAGGGGAATATGGCTACACCTTC
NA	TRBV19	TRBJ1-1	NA	CASSIGPANTEAFF	TGTGCCAGTAGTATCGGTCCAGCGAACACTGAAGCTTTCTTT
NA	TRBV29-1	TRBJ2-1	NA	CSVRGTGGGEQFF	TGCAGCGTTAGAGGGACAGGCGGGGGTGAGCAGTTCTTC
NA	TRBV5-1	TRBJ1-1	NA	CASSLVRSEAEAFF	TGCGCCAGCAGCTTGGTGAGGTCCGAGGCTGAAGCTTTCTTT
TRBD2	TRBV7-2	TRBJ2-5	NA	CASSSGTSGSRKTQYF	TGTGCCAGCAGCTCCGGGACTAGCGGGAGTAGGAAGACCCAGTACTTC
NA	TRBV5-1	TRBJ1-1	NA	CASSPGGQNTEAFF	TGCGCCAGCAGCCCCGGAGGGCAGAACACTGAAGCTTTCTTT
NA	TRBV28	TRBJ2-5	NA	CASSPPGRGQETQYF	TGTGCCAGCAGTCCCCCTGGAAGGGGTCAAGAGACCCAGTACTTC
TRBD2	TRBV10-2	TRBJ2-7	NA	CASSERLAGKYEQYF	TGCGCCAGCAGTGAGCGACTAGCGGGAAAGTACGAGCAGTACTTC
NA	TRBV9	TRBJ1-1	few	CASSEGQGTEAFF	TGTGCCAGCAGCGAGGGTCAAGGCACTGAAGCTTTCTTT
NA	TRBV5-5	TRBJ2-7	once	CASSFGPPDLTYEQYF	TGTGCCAGCAGCTTCGGCCCCCCGGACCTGACCTACGAGCAGTACTTC
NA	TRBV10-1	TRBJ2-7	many	CASSEGLQGVQYF	TGCGCCAGCAGTGAGGGATTACAGGGCGTGCAGTACTTC
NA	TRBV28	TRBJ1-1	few	CASSLSGGYTEAFF	TGTGCCAGCAGTTTATCGGGGGGATACACTGAAGCTTTCTTT
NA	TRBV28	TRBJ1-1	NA	CASSLGQGLGF	TGTGCCAGCAGTTTAGGGCAGGGTCTAGGCTTT
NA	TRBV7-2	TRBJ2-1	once	CASRIGAANEQFF	TGTGCCAGCAGGATAGGAGCAGCCAATGAGCAGTTCTTC
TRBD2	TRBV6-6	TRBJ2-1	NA	CASSGGSSYNEQFF	TGTGCCAGCAGTGGCGGGAGCTCCTACAATGAGCAGTTCTTC
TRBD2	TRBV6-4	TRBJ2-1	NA	CASSDRLAGYNEQFF	TGTGCCAGCAGTGATCGGCTAGCGGGGTACAATGAGCAGTTCTTC
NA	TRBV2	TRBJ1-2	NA	CASSVVGGGYGYTF	TGTGCCAGCAGCGTCGTTGGGGGCGGCTATGGCTACACCTTC
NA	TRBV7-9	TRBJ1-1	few	CASSVGGTEAFF	TGTGCCAGCAGCGTGGGCGGCACTGAAGCTTTCTTT
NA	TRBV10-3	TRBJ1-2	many	CAISEGGGYTF	TGTGCCATCAGTGAGGGGGGTGGCTACACCTTC
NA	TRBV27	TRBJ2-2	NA	CASTNLPGELFF	TGTGCCAGCACCAACCTCCCCGGGGAGCTGTTTTTT
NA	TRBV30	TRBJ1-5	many	CAWSVSPINQPQHF	TGTGCCTGGAGTGTATCGCCGATCAATCAGCCCCAGCATTTT
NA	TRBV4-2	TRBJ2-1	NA	CASSQDLAELSYNEQFF	TGTGCCAGCAGCCAAGATTTGGCGGAGCTCTCCTACAATGAGCAGTTCTTC
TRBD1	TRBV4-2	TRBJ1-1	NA	CASSQATGTGGGTEAFF	TGTGCCAGCAGCCAGGCTACCGGGACAGGGGGGGGCACTGAAGCTTTCTTT
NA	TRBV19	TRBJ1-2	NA	CASTANYGYTF	TGTGCCAGTACCGCTAACTATGGCTACACCTTC
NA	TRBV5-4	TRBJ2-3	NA	CASSSPSTDTQYF	TGTGCCAGCAGCTCCCCAAGCACAGATACGCAGTATTTT
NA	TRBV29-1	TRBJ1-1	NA	CSTRRVANTEAFF	TGCAGCACCCGAAGGGTCGCGAACACTGAAGCTTTCTTT
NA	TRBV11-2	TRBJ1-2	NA	CASSSYPTRDGYTF	TGTGCCAGCAGCTCATACCCCACCAGGGATGGCTACACCTTC
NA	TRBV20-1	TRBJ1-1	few	CSARVGGSAFF	TGCAGTGCTAGAGTGGGCGGGTCGGCTTTCTTT
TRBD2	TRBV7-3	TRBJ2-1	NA	CASSLMPPGLGSEQFF	TGTGCCAGCAGCTTAATGCCCCCGGGACTAGGAAGTGAGCAGTTCTTC
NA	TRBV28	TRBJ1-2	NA	CASSVRSNYGYTF	TGTGCCAGCAGTGTCAGGAGTAACTATGGCTACACCTTC
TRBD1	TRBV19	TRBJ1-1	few	CASSRRDRGNTEAFF	TGTGCCAGTAGTAGAAGGGACAGGGGGAACACTGAAGCTTTCTTT
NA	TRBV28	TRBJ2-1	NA	CASLTGHNEQFF	TGTGCCAGCCTGACGGGCCACAATGAGCAGTTCTTC
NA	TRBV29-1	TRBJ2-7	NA	CSARDFLGYEQYF	TGCAGCGCTAGGGACTTCCTAGGCTACGAGCAGTACTTC
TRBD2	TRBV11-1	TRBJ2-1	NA	CASRWTSGGPNEQFF	TGTGCCAGCAGATGGACTAGCGGAGGACCTAATGAGCAGTTCTTC
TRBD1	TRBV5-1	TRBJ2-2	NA	CASSLVGQGAPTGELFF	TGCGCCAGCAGCTTGGTGGGACAGGGGGCTCCCACCGGGGAGCTGTTTTTT
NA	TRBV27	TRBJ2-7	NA	CASSFSSPYEQYF	TGTGCCAGCAGTTTCTCGTCCCCCTACGAGCAGTACTTC
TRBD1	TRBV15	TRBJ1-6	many	CATSRGTGRNSPLHF	TGTGCCACCAGCAGAGGGACAGGGCGTAATTCACCCCTCCACTTT
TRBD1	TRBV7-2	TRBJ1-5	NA	CASSSETTGGNQPQHF	TGTGCCAGCAGCTCCGAAACGACAGGGGGCAATCAGCCCCAGCATTTT
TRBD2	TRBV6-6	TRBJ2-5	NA	CASSAGTRVETQYF	TGTGCCAGCAGCGCCGGGACTAGGGTGGAGACCCAGTACTTC
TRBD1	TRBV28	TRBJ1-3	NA	CASSLRGDRGYTIYF	TGTGCCAGCAGTTTACGAGGGGACAGGGGGTACACCATATATTTT
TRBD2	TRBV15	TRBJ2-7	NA	CATSRGPSGRYEQYF	TGTGCCACCAGCAGAGGGCCTAGCGGACGATACGAGCAGTACTTC
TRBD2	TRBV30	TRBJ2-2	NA	CAWMGSGTNTGELFF	TGTGCCTGGATGGGTAGCGGGACCAACACCGGGGAGCTGTTTTTT
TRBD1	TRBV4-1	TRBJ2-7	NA	CASSRTGVSYEQYF	TGCGCCAGCAGCCGGACAGGGGTCTCCTACGAGCAGTACTTC
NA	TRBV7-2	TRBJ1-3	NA	CASSLQGGNTIYF	TGTGCCAGCAGCCTCCAAGGAGGAAACACCATATATTTT
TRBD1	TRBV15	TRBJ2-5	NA	CATSPGTGDFQETQYF	TGTGCCACCAGTCCCGGGACAGGGGATTTCCAAGAGACTCAGTACTTC
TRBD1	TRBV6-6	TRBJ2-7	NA	CASSYSPTGAGEQYF	TGTGCCAGCAGTTACTCGCCGACAGGGGCCGGCGAGCAGTACTTC
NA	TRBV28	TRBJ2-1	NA	CASSLSVNEQFF	TGTGCCAGCAGTTTATCGGTCAATGAGCAGTTCTTC
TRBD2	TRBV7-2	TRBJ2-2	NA	CASRRTRDTGELFF	TGTGCCAGCAGACGGACTAGAGACACCGGGGAGCTGTTTTTT
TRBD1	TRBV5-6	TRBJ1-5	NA	CASSLSSGTGGNQPQHF	TGTGCCAGCAGCTTGAGCTCAGGGACAGGCGGCAATCAGCCCCAGCATTTT
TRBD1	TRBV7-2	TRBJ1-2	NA	CASNWDGTGEVGYTF	TGTGCCAGCAATTGGGATGGGACAGGGGAAGTTGGCTACACCTTC
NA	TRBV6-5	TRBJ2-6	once	CASRRAAGANVLTF	TGTGCCAGCAGGAGGGCCGCTGGGGCCAACGTCCTGACTTTC
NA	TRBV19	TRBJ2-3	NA	CARLSRVRRYSTDTQYF	TGTGCCAGGCTCTCCCGGGTCAGGAGGTATAGCACAGATACGCAGTATTTT
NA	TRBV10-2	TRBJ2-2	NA	CASRPQGGTGELFF	TGCGCCAGCAGACCACAGGGAGGCACCGGGGAGCTGTTTTTT
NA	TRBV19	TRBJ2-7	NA	CATAEGGEQYF	TGTGCCACCGCTGAGGGCGGGGAGCAGTACTTC
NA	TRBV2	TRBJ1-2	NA	CASSENYGYTF	TGTGCCAGCAGTGAGAACTATGGCTACACCTTC
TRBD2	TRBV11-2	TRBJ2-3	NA	CASSAGLAGVSDTQYF	TGTGCCAGCAGCGCGGGACTAGCGGGAGTATCGGATACGCAGTATTTT